Listed here are 15 T cell receptor beta chains from one sample, sequenced in a study of T cells after yellow fever vaccination. One entry per CDR3 protein results from TCRdb running MiXCR on the 5' RACE reads. Of under 500,000 distinct CDR3 sequences listed, around 20% are singletons. The specimen was PBMCs, collected before the yellow fever booster vaccination. The receptors stem from a man aged 18 to 29 who received the YFV17D yellow fever vaccine.

V gene TRBV20-1 combines with J gene TRBJ2-5; tentatively, D is TRBD1 (6 bases). This CDR3 region has 13 residues. The V gene's germline CDR1 is DFQATT and CDR2 SNEGSKA (reference sequence). V lost 2 bases and J lost 4, with 11 bases in between. The CDR3 DNA reads TGCAGTGCTAGAAGGACAGTGCGAGAGACCCAGTACTTC. As protein: CSARRTVRETQYF.

This sequence joins TRBV5-4 and TRBJ1-1; unclear D gene. V shed 0 bases and J shed 7 bases, with 7 bases lying between them. The germline V gene has CDR1 SGHNT and CDR2 YYREEE (reference sequence). The CDR3 is 12 amino acids. CDR3 loop: CASSLDGHEAFF. DNA for the CDR3: TGTGCCAGCAGCTTGGACGGTCATGAAGCTTTCTTT.

The V call is TRBV25-1, the J call TRBJ2-3; 10 nucleotides line up with TRBD2. CDR3 length: 17 residues. V was pared by 2 bases and J by 4 bases, with 9 bases of the junction left unmatched. The germline V gene encodes CDR1 MGHDK and CDR2 SYGVNS. In DNA, the CDR3 is TGTGCCAGCAGTGAAACTTGGCCTAGCGGGGGTTCAGATACGCAGTATTTT. Amino acid sequence: CASSETWPSGGSDTQYF.

The rearrangement uses TRBV20-1 and TRBJ2-7; possible D gene TRBD1, 5 bases. Germline V gives CDR1 DFQATT, CDR2 SNEGSKA (reference sequence). The CDR3 extends over 13 amino acids. CDR3 in DNA: TGCAGCGTGACCCCCACAGGAACTTACGAGCAGTACTTC. Its protein is CSVTPTGTYEQYF.

This clonotype has at least ten counts. The chain is built from TRBV18 and TRBJ2-3; tentative D call: TRBD2 (5 bases). Trimming stripped 8 bases from V and 0 bases from J, with 15 bases between. Germline values: CDR1 KGHSH, CDR2 LQKENI. There are 15 residues in the CDR3. DNA of the CDR3: TGTGCCAGCAGCCCGACTGGCGGGAGCACAGATACGCAGTATTTT. It translates to CASSPTGGSTDTQYF.

The sample holds a few counts of this clonotype. V is TRBV29-1 and J is TRBJ1-2, with TRBD1 matching 7 bases. The CDR3 is 15 amino acids. Germline V gives CDR1 SQVTM, CDR2 ANQGSEA. The V gene end was trimmed by 3 bases and the J gene end by 3 bases; junction bases not matched to a gene: 10. This CDR3 is CSVDGGTADDYGYTF. The CDR3 coding sequence is TGCAGCGTTGATGGGGGGACAGCGGACGACTATGGCTACACCTTC.

The chain is built from TRBV2 and TRBJ2-1, with TRBD1 matching over 10 bases. Looked up from germline, CDR1 is SNHLY and CDR2 is FYNNEI. The CDR3 totals 13 residues. After removal of 6 bases from V and 12 bases from J, the junction contained 8 bases not matched to a gene. CDR3 protein: CASSSGTGVWQFF. The CDR3 DNA is TGTGCCAGCAGCTCCGGGACAGGGGTATGGCAGTTCTTC.

The chain employs TRBV15 and TRBJ2-1; D remains unclear. The V end lost 0 bases, the J end lost 6 bases, and 12 bases lay between the germline ends. Germline-derived CDR1 and CDR2 are LNHNV and YYDKDF (reference sequence). This CDR3 spans 15 amino acids. The CDR3 DNA follows: TGTGCCACCAGCAGAGAGACGTCGGTAGTCAATGAGCAGTTCTTC. It codes for CATSRETSVVNEQFF.

The rearrangement joins TRBV9 to TRBJ1-6; D is unclear. Per germline, CDR1 SGDLS and CDR2 YYNGEE. V was pared by 0 bases and J by 4 bases, with 11 bases between. The CDR3 totals 16 residues. CDR3 protein: CASSVASVLYNSPLHF. Written as DNA, the CDR3 is TGTGCCAGCAGCGTAGCCAGCGTCCTTTATAATTCACCCCTCCACTTT.

CDR3 in amino acids: CASSQDHGAGGNYGYTF. As DNA, the CDR3 is TGCGCCAGCAGCCAAGATCACGGCGCAGGGGGCAACTATGGCTACACCTTC. V and J are TRBV4-1 and TRBJ1-2; 8 nucleotides agree with TRBD1. This CDR3 contains 17 residues. Germline V gene data show CDR1 as MGHRA and CDR2 as YSYEKL. Trimming took 0 bases from V and 2 from J; bases not matched to a gene: 8.

This clonotype was seen a few times. V gene TRBV7-2 combines with J gene TRBJ1-1; D perhaps matches TRBD1 (5 bases). The germline V and J ends were trimmed by 4 bases and 4 bases, with 16 bases remaining between them. The CDR3 loop spans 15 amino acids. The germline CDR1 and CDR2 sequences are SGHTA and FQGNSA. The chain's CDR3 is CASSYRRGEGTEAFF. The CDR3 DNA follows: TGTGCCAGCAGCTACCGACGGGGGGAGGGCACTGAAGCTTTCTTT.

The chain has TRBV5-1 and TRBJ2-2; D unclear. Germline lookup yields CDR1 SGHRS and CDR2 YFSETQ. This CDR3 has 14 amino acids. V was trimmed by 5 bases and J by 3 bases, leaving 11 bases between them. CDR3 DNA: TGCGCCAGCAGGGAGACAACCGACACCGGGGAGCTGTTTTTT. This encodes CASRETTDTGELFF. Variable domain in full (rest from reference TRBV5-1 and TRBJ2-2): KAGVTQTPRYLIKTRGQQVTLSCSPISGHRSVSWYQQTPGQGLQFLFEYFSETQRNKGNFPGRFSGRQFSNSRSEMNVSTLELGDSALYLCASRETTDTGELFFGEGSRLTVL.

This chain links TRBV6-4 with TRBJ1-1; D uncertain. Trimming left V 5 bases short and J 5 bases short, with 12 bases between. There are 13 residues in the CDR3. Germline CDR1 is MRHNA and CDR2 is SNTAGT. The CDR3 DNA follows: TGTGCCAGCAGTCGTACATGGTGGACTGAAGCTTTCTTT. Its protein product is CASSRTWWTEAFF.

The chain recombines TRBV5-1 with TRBJ1-2, with no clear D. This CDR3 has 15 residues. The germline gives CDR1 SGHRS, CDR2 YFSETQ. Trimming removed 1 base from V and 6 bases from J, with 16 bases in between. CDR3 sequence: CASSLPATRDHGYTF. The CDR3 coding sequence is TGCGCCAGCAGCTTGCCGGCCACGAGGGATCATGGCTACACCTTC.

This clonotype was found a few times. The chain links TRBV12-3 or TRBV12-4 to TRBJ2-1; weak D call: TRBD2 (5 bases). This CDR3 spans 13 amino acids. V lost 6 bases, J lost 3 bases, and 9 bases lay in between. CDR3: CASSGLLYNEQFF. In DNA form, the CDR3 reads TGTGCCAGCAGCGGACTGCTCTACAATGAGCAGTTCTTC.